This T cell receptor beta chain was captured in a study of T cell changes during pregnancy in multiple sclerosis. Assay used: immunoSEQ multiplex PCR; TCRdb lists only in-frame clones, some missing. The table has 30,000 to 40,000 clones, roughly nine tenths seen once. This material consisted of CD4+ T cells from peripheral blood mononuclear cells, taken in the third trimester of pregnancy. This sequence originates from a female donor in good health, enrolled as a control in a pregnancy study.

Written as DNA, the CDR3 is TGTGCCATACAACAGGTTACTAATGAAAAACTGTTTTTT. Its translation is CAIQQVTNEKLFF. This chain links TRBV28 with TRBJ1-4; a weak D match, TRBD1 (5 bases). This CDR3 comprises 13 residues. Germline CDR1 reads MDHEN; CDR2 reads SYDVKM. Trimming took 10 bases from V and 2 from J, leaving 11 bases between them.